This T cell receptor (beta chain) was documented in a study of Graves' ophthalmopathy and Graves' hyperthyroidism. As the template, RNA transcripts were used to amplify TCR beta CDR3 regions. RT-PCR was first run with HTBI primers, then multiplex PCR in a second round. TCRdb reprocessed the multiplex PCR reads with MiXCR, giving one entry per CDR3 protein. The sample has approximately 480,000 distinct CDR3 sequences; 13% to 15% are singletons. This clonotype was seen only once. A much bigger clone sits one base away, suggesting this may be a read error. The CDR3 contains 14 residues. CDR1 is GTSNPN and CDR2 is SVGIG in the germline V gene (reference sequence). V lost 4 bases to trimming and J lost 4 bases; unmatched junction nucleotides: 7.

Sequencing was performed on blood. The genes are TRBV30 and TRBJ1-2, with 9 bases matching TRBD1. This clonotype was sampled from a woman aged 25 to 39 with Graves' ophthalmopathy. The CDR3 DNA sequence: TGTGCCTGGACCAGACAGGGGGGCCTCTATGGCTACACCTTC. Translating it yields CAWTRQGGLYGYTF.